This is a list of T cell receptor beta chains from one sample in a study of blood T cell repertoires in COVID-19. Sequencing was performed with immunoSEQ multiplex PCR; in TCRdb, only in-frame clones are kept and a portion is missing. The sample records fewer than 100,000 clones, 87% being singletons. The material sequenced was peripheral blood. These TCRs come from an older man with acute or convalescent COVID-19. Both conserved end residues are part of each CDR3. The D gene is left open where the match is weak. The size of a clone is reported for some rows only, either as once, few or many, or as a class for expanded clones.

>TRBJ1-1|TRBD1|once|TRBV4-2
TGTGCCAGCAGCTCCAGACAGGGGCTGGGCACTGAAGCTTTCTTT
CASSSRQGLGTEAFF
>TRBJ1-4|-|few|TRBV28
TGTGCCAGCAAGAGAGGTAATGAAAAACTGTTTTTT
CASKRGNEKLFF
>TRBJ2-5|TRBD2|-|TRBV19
TGTGCCAGTAGTATCCGAGTGACTAAGCGGGGGGGCCCTCGGGAGACCCAGTACTTC
CASSIRVTKRGGPRETQYF
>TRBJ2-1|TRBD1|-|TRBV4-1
TGCGCCAGCAGCCAAGGGACAGGGCTACTTGAGCAGTTCTTC
CASSQGTGLLEQFF
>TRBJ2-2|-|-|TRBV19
TGTGCCAGTAGTATAGGGGCCGGGGGTGCGAACACCGGGGAGCTGTTTTTT
CASSIGAGGANTGELFF
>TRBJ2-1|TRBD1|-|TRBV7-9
TGTGCCAGCAGCCACTCCTTGACAGGGACCTACAATGAGCAGTTCTTC
CASSHSLTGTYNEQFF
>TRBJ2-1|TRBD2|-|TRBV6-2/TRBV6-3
TGTGCCAGCAGTGCTAGCGGGGGGTCCTACAATGAGCAGTTCTTC
CASSASGGSYNEQFF
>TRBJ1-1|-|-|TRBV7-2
TGTGCCAGCAGCTTGCCGGTGCGGAACACTGAAGCTTTCTTT
CASSLPVRNTEAFF
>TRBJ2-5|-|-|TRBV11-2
TGTGCCAGCAGCAGGAGTTCGGGGACCCAGTACTTC
CASSRSSGTQYF
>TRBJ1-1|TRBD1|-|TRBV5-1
TGCGCCAGCAATACAGGGGCCAGCACTGAAGCTTTCTTT
CASNTGASTEAFF
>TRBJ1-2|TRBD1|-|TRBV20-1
TGCAGTGCTAGGACAGGGAATGGCTACACCTTC
CSARTGNGYTF
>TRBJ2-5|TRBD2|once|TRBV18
TGTGCCAGCTCACGGACTAGCGGAGAACAAGAGACCCAGTACTTC
CASSRTSGEQETQYF
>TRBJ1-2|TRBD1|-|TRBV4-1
TGCGCCAGCAGCCTCCGGGACAGGAGTAACTATGGCTACACCTTC
CASSLRDRSNYGYTF
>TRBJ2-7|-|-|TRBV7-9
TGTGCCAGCAGCTTAGCGGGGGCCGGATCATACGAGCAGTACTTC
CASSLAGAGSYEQYF
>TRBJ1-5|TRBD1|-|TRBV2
TGTGCCAGCATGGCGACAGGGGGCCTCCAGCCCCAGCATTTT
CASMATGGLQPQHF
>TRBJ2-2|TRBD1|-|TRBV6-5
TGTGCCAGCAGTTCCGACAGGGTTGGCACCGGGGAGCTGTTTTTT
CASSSDRVGTGELFF
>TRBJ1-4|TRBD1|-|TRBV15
TGTGCCACCAGCAGAGATCCTGGGACAGCTAATGAAAAACTGTTTTTT
CATSRDPGTANEKLFF